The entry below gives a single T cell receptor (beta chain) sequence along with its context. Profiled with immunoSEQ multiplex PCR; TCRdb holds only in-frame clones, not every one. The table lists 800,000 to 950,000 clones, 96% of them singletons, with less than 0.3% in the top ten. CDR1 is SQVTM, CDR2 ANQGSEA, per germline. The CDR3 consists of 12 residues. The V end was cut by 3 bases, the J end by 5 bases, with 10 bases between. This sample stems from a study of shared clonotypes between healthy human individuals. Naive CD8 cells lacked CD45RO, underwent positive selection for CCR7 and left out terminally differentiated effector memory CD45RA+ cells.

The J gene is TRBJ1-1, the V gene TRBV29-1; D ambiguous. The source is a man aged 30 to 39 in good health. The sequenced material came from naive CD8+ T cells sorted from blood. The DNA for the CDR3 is TGCAGCGTTGAGGGCGTAGAGACTGAAGCTTTCTTT. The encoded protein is CSVEGVETEAFF.